This passage covers 26 T cell receptor beta chains from one sample sequenced in a study of monozygotic twins with inflammatory bowel disease. TCRdb reprocessed the 5' RACE reads and keeps a single row for each CDR3 protein, giving no DNA. The data show some 170,000 distinct CDR3 sequences, and the top ten clones hold 2.4%. The sequenced sample consisted of blood. The origin of the receptors is a human donor with ulcerative colitis or Crohn's disease, or a healthy co-twin of an affected twin (not recorded which).

The chain couples TRBV20-1 to TRBJ2-3; the D call from TCRdb, TRBD1, cannot be confirmed without DNA. The CDR3 spans 14 residues. CDR1 is DFQATT and CDR2 is SNEGSKA in the germline V gene (reference sequence). CDR3: CSARVGARTDTQYF.

CDR3 loop: CASSLRRGSSGNTIYF. The rearrangement links TRBV5-6 to TRBJ1-3. Germline CDR1 and CDR2: SGHDT and YYEEEE. This CDR3 has 16 residues.

The rearrangement uses TRBV2 and TRBJ2-1; TCRdb outputs TRBD2, but without DNA this stays unchecked. CDR1 and CDR2 from the germline V gene are SNHLY and FYNNEI. This CDR3 is built from 15 residues. Here the CDR3 reads CASRIAGGRDNEQFF.

The J gene is TRBJ2-3, the V gene TRBV6-1; TCRdb reports TRBD2, a call that lacks DNA to check it against. Germline V gene lookup returns CDR1 MNHNS and CDR2 SASEGT. The CDR3 contains 14 residues. CDR3 region: CASHLAGGTDTQYF.

This CDR3 reads CASSLTIGLAEPYEQYF. The chain couples TRBV14 to TRBJ2-7; TCRdb outputs TRBD2, but without DNA this stays unchecked. Germline values: CDR1 SGHDN, CDR2 FVKESK. This CDR3 contains 17 residues.

The CDR3: CASSHDRGIPDEQYF. This chain joins TRBV6-1 and TRBJ2-7; TCRdb picks TRBD1, but there is no DNA to check that call. CDR3 size: 15 residues. In germline, CDR1 is MNHNS, CDR2 SASEGT.

The chain links TRBV27 to TRBJ2-7. The CDR3 sequence is 17 residues long. Germline CDR1 reads MNHEY; CDR2 reads SMNVEV (reference sequence). The CDR3 reads CASSLGILRSTSYEQYF.

V and J are TRBV6-4 and TRBJ2-5; with no DNA, the TCRdb D assignment of TRBD2 cannot be verified. Germline CDR1 MRHNA, CDR2 SNTAGT. The CDR3 is 22 amino acids. CDR3 loop: CASRIHWRLGTSGRGDQETQYF.

V usage is TRBV6-1 and J usage is TRBJ1-1. CDR3 length: 11 residues. Germline lookup yields CDR1 MNHNS and CDR2 SASEGT. The CDR3 protein is CASKEVAEAFF.

The V gene is TRBV11-3, the J gene TRBJ2-7; TCRdb's assignment of TRBD2 cannot be checked, as there is no DNA. The CDR3 has 12 amino acids. CDR1 SGHNT and CDR2 YENEEA come from the germline V gene. The CDR3 sequence: CASSPEGYEQYF.

The chain couples TRBV6-1 to TRBJ2-5; TCRdb's assignment of TRBD2 cannot be checked, as there is no DNA. CDR3 length equals 15 residues. The germline CDR1 and CDR2 sequences are MNHNS and SASEGT. CDR3 protein: CASRQTSGAQETQYF.

The chain is built from TRBV5-1 and TRBJ2-7; TCRdb returns TRBD2, unconfirmable since there is no DNA. Germline V gene data show CDR1 as SGHRS and CDR2 as YFSETQ. The CDR3 totals 16 residues. This CDR3 is CASSFGLRREVYEQYF.

The chain is built from TRBV3-1 and TRBJ2-7; the D call from TCRdb, TRBD2, cannot be confirmed without DNA. Germline assignment: CDR1 LGHDT and CDR2 YNNKEL (reference sequence). This CDR3 spans 14 amino acids. The chain's CDR3 is CASSRTSGYYEQYF.

This chain uses TRBV20-1 with TRBJ1-4. CDR1 and CDR2 (germline): DFQATT, SNEGSKA (reference sequence). The CDR3 is 12 amino acids. CDR3 residues: CSARKNNEKLFF.

V and J are TRBV28 and TRBJ2-7. CDR1 is MDHEN and CDR2 is SYDVKM in the germline V gene. The length of the CDR3 is 14 residues. CDR3 sequence: CASSRNDGAYEQYF.

The chain has TRBV7-2 and TRBJ2-5. The CDR3 sequence is 13 residues long. CDR1 SGHTA and CDR2 FQGNSA come from the germline V gene. The chain's CDR3 is CASSLDLGETQYF.

This sequence joins TRBV12-3 or TRBV12-4 and TRBJ2-3; with no DNA, the TCRdb D assignment of TRBD2 cannot be verified. CDR3 length equals 14 residues. CDR3 sequence: CASSLELAVDTQYF.

This chain links TRBV7-2 with TRBJ1-3. Germline V CDR1 and CDR2: SGHTA, FQGNSA. CDR3 length: 17 residues. The CDR3 reads CASSLASDGSSGNTIYF. The whole variable domain, remainder taken from reference TRBV7-2 and TRBJ1-3, is GAGVSQSPSNKVTEKGKDVELRCDPISGHTALYWYRQSLGQGLEFLIYFQGNSAPDKSGLPSDRFSAERTGGSVSTLTIQRTQQEDSAVYLCASSLASDGSSGNTIYFGEGSWLTVV.

The chain employs TRBV28 and TRBJ2-7. This CDR3 spans 13 amino acids. Germline values: CDR1 MDHEN, CDR2 SYDVKM. The CDR3 loop reads CASSPTTSYEQYF.

The gene calls are TRBV20-1 and TRBJ2-7; TCRdb proposes TRBD2, but this gene call is untestable without DNA. Germline CDR1 reads DFQATT; CDR2 reads SNEGSKA (reference sequence). The CDR3 is 15 amino acids. The CDR3 here is CSARDRLAGGSEQYF.

The chain uses TRBV7-2 and TRBJ1-1. The length of the CDR3 is 11 residues. Germline V gives CDR1 SGHTA, CDR2 FQGNSA. CDR3 sequence: CASSFSSEAFF.

The chain employs TRBV20-1 and TRBJ1-5. Germline-derived CDR1 and CDR2 are DFQATT and SNEGSKA (reference sequence). The CDR3 covers 14 residues. The CDR3: CSAISREGNQPQHF.

This chain uses TRBV27 with TRBJ2-2; the D gene TCRdb calls, TRBD1, cannot be checked with no DNA. The CDR3 is made up of 16 amino acids. The germline CDR1 and CDR2 sequences are MNHEY and SMNVEV (reference sequence). CDR3 amino acids: CASSLTTGIMSGELFF.

V gene TRBV3-1 combines with J gene TRBJ1-1; the D call of TRBD1 rests on TCRdb alone, since no DNA is present to check it. The CDR3 extends over 17 amino acids. CDR1 LGHDT and CDR2 YNNKEL come from the germline V gene (reference sequence). The CDR3 sequence is CASSQEGGPGGEGEAFF.

The chain joins TRBV19 to TRBJ1-1; the TCRdb call, TRBD1, lacks DNA for checking. The germline gives CDR1 LNHDA, CDR2 SQIVND (reference sequence). The CDR3 contains 14 residues. Here the CDR3 reads CASSTGQGNTEAFF.

V gene TRBV28 combines with J gene TRBJ2-1; there is no DNA to check the TCRdb D call of TRBD1. From germline, CDR1 is MDHEN and CDR2 SYDVKM. CDR3 length equals 17 residues. This CDR3 reads CASSLRGRDGSYNEQFF.